The next 25 T cell receptor beta chains were all read from a single sample in a study of CD4 T cells in relation to SARS-CoV-2 and coronaviruses. Unexposed donor CD4+ T cells date from 2011-2018, before the COVID-19 pandemic. Profiling relied on immunoSEQ multiplex PCR, and the TCRdb table lists in-frame clones only, not all of them. This table has under 70,000 clones, 86% appearing once. Material: memory CD4+ T cells from PBMCs. These receptors originate from a human donor in good health.

The chain has TRBV1 and TRBJ2-1; no DNA check was done on the table's D call, TRBD2. TRBV1 is a pseudogene. This CDR3 is built from 14 residues. The CDR3 DNA follows: TGCACCAGCAGCCAAGAACGGACTAGCGGGAGTGGCTTCTTC. It codes for CTSSQERTSGSGFF.

This clone is a singleton in its sample. The chain combines TRBV3-1 (or the pseudogene TRBV3-2) with TRBJ2-1; 9 positions agree with TRBD2. The CDR3 has 15 amino acids. Germline CDR1 reads LGHDT; CDR2 reads YNNKEL (reference sequence). V was clipped by 9 bases and J by 1 base; unmatched bases: 7. CDR3: CASSNSGSSYNEQFF. CDR3 bases: TGTGCCAGTTCAAATAGCGGGAGTTCCTACAATGAGCAGTTCTTC.

CDR3 DNA sequence: TGTGCCAGCAGACCCGGACGGCGTTCACCCCTCCACTTT. The encoded protein is CASRPGRRSPLHF. The chain couples TRBV12-3 or TRBV12-4 to TRBJ1-6; D unclear. Trimming stripped 6 bases from V and 9 bases from J, with 12 bases between. The length of the CDR3 is 13 residues.

V and J are TRBV11-2 and TRBJ2-1, with D perhaps matching TRBD1 (6 bases). The germline V gene has CDR1 SGHAT and CDR2 FQNNGV. This CDR3 contains 15 residues. The germline V and J ends were trimmed by 0 bases and 2 bases, with 8 bases remaining between them. CDR3 bases: TGTGCCAGCAGCTTAGAAGGACAGACCTACAATGAGCAGTTCTTC. It yields the protein CASSLEGQTYNEQFF.

CDR3 residues: CATSALDEQFF. For the CDR3, the DNA is TGTGCCACCAGTGCGTTGGACGAGCAGTTCTTC. The chain uses TRBV24-1 and TRBJ2-1, with D unclear. This CDR3 contains 11 residues. V gave up 5 bases and J gave up 10 bases, with 8 bases separating them. The germline V gene has CDR1 KGHDR and CDR2 SFDVKD.

The chain couples TRBV11-3 to TRBJ2-3; TRBD1 agrees at 9 bases. V gave up 3 bases and J gave up 2 bases; unmatched junction bases: 3. CDR1 SGHNT and CDR2 YENEEA come from the germline V gene. The CDR3 contains 15 residues. CDR3 bases: TGTGCCAGCAGCTTCCGGACAGGGGACACAGATACGCAGTATTTT. It specifies CASSFRTGDTDTQYF.

The chain carries TRBV6-6 and TRBJ1-1; perhaps TRBD1 as D (5 bases). Trimming took off 5 bases at V and 1 base at J, with 11 bases between the two ends. Germline values: CDR1 MNHNY, CDR2 SVGAGI (reference sequence). The CDR3 consists of 14 residues. The CDR3 here is CASSDRSTNTEAFF. The CDR3 bases are TGTGCCAGCAGTGACAGATCCACGAACACTGAAGCTTTCTTT.

The genes are TRBV10-2 and TRBJ1-1, with D possibly TRBD1 on 6 matching bases. The CDR3 consists of 12 residues. Trimming stripped 6 bases from V and 8 bases from J, with 13 bases between. Looked up from germline, CDR1 is WSHSY and CDR2 is SAAADI. The chain's CDR3 is CASSPLRGEAFF. The CDR3 region has the DNA TGCGCCAGCAGCCCCCTCAGGGGAGAAGCTTTCTTT.

This clone was observed once. The genes are TRBV9 and TRBJ2-1; D is possibly TRBD1 (6 bases). This CDR3 spans 14 amino acids. CDR1 and CDR2 from the germline V gene are SGDLS and YYNGEE. With 6 bases removed from V and 4 bases from J, the gap between germline ends came to 14 bases. CDR3 sequence reads: CASNRDIVYNEQFF. The CDR3 DNA reads as TGTGCCAGCAACCGGGACATCGTTTACAATGAGCAGTTCTTC.

V and J are TRBV2 and TRBJ2-2; 7 bases match TRBD1. This CDR3 is 15 amino acids long. V trimming: 9 bases; J trimming: 2 bases; junction bases outside the gene matches: 9. From germline, CDR1 is SNHLY and CDR2 FYNNEI. CDR3: CASIETGFNTGELFF. As DNA, the CDR3 is TGTGCCAGTATCGAGACAGGGTTCAACACCGGGGAGCTGTTTTTT. Full variable domain (rest looked up from reference TRBV2 and TRBJ2-2): EPEVTQTPSHQVTQMGQEVILRCVPISNHLYFYWYRQILGQKVEFLVSFYNNEISEKSEIFDDQFSVERPDGSNFTLKIRSTKLEDSAMYFCASIETGFNTGELFFGEGSRLTVL.

The chain joins TRBV27 to TRBJ2-3; no firm D call. Germline V gene sequence: CDR1 MNHEY, CDR2 SMNVEV (reference sequence). The CDR3 consists of 14 residues. V was pared by 8 bases and J by 2 bases, with 14 bases between. CDR3 sequence (DNA): TGTGCCAGCGGGGAACACATAATCACAGATACGCAGTATTTT. Translation gives CASGEHIITDTQYF.

The chain has TRBV5-4 and TRBJ1-1, with D uncertain. The CDR3 extends over 15 amino acids. V was clipped by 2 bases and J by 1 base, with 12 bases between them. Germline V lookup: CDR1 SGHNT, CDR2 YYREEE (reference sequence). CDR3: CASSLGLTSNTEAFF. CDR3 bases: TGTGCCAGCAGCTTAGGTCTTACGTCGAACACTGAAGCTTTCTTT.

The chain combines TRBV9 with TRBJ2-1, with D possibly matching TRBD2 (7 bases). This CDR3 is built from 18 residues. The ends were cut back, 0 bases at V and 0 bases at J, with 16 bases in the middle. Germline CDR1 reads SGDLS; CDR2 reads YYNGEE. The CDR3 bases are TGTGCCAGCAGCGTAGGCCCCGGGGGCGGGGGCTCCTACAATGAGCAGTTCTTC. Its translation is CASSVGPGGGGSYNEQFF.

This chain uses TRBV5-1 with TRBJ2-7, with D unresolved. Germline V CDR1 and CDR2: SGHRS, YFSETQ. Trimming stripped 1 base from V and 2 bases from J, with 10 bases between. CDR3 length equals 14 residues. The CDR3 DNA reads TGCGCCAGCAGCTTGTCAGGCCTCCCCTACGAGCAGTACTTC. Residues: CASSLSGLPYEQYF.

V and J are TRBV19 and TRBJ1-5, with D possibly TRBD1 on 6 matching bases. Germline V gene data show CDR1 as LNHDA and CDR2 as SQIVND (reference sequence). V lost 4 bases and J lost 4, with 14 bases in between. The CDR3 runs 15 residues. The DNA for the CDR3 is TGTGCCAGTAGTAGCCGGACAGTCAATAATCAGCCCCAGCATTTT. It codes for CASSSRTVNNQPQHF.

J is TRBJ2-3 and V is TRBV19; D is undetermined. This CDR3 comprises 12 residues. Trimming pared 2 bases from V and 4 bases from J, leaving 4 bases between. From germline, CDR1 is LNHDA and CDR2 SQIVND (reference sequence). CDR3 loop: CASSIPADTQYF. The CDR3 DNA sequence: TGTGCCAGTAGTATACCCGCAGATACGCAGTATTTT.

This sequence joins TRBV15 and TRBJ2-2, with D uncertain. CDR3 length: 15 residues. CDR1 and CDR2 from the germline V gene are LNHNV and YYDKDF (reference sequence). The V gene lost 0 bases and the J gene lost 8 bases, with 13 bases spanning the gap. The CDR3 region has the DNA TGTGCCACCAGCAGAGATAGGCTACCGGCGGGGGAGCTGTTTTTT. Translated, it gives CATSRDRLPAGELFF.

The gene calls are TRBV19 and TRBJ1-1, with 10 bases aligning to TRBD1. The CDR3 loop spans 12 amino acids. Trimming at V came to 5 bases and at J to 9 bases, leaving 3 bases not matched to a gene. Germline lookup yields CDR1 LNHDA and CDR2 SQIVND (reference sequence). CDR3 nucleotides: TGTGCCAGTAGTTCGACAGGGGGCAAAGCTTTCTTT. Amino acid sequence: CASSSTGGKAFF.

The DNA of the CDR3 is TGTGCCAGCAGCTTATCGGGACAGGGGAGGTCAGATACGCAGTATTTT. Amino acid sequence: CASSLSGQGRSDTQYF. The V and J genes are TRBV11-2 and TRBJ2-3; 10 bases are shared with TRBD1. V lost 2 bases, J lost 4 bases, and 6 bases stayed unmatched. The CDR3 is 16 amino acids. The germline V gene has CDR1 SGHAT and CDR2 FQNNGV.

This chain links TRBV7-6 with TRBJ2-1; D is perhaps TRBD2 (6 bases). Trimming removed 0 bases at V and 0 bases at J, with 18 bases between. The V gene's germline CDR1 is SGHVS and CDR2 FNYEAQ. The CDR3 sequence is 19 residues long. The DNA of the CDR3 is TGTGCCAGCAGCTTAGCGCCTTCGTTGGGGGAGGCCTCCTACAATGAGCAGTTCTTC. It is translated as CASSLAPSLGEASYNEQFF.

The gene calls are TRBV3-1 (or the pseudogene TRBV3-2) and TRBJ1-1; maybe TRBD1 (5 bases). Between the trimmed V and J ends, which lost 1 base and 8 bases, there was a span of 8 bases. CDR1 and CDR2 from the germline V gene are LGHDT and YNNKEL (reference sequence). This CDR3 is 12 amino acids long. Here the CDR3 reads CASSQGTLEAFF. As DNA, the CDR3 is TGTGCCAGCAGCCAAGGGACATTAGAAGCTTTCTTT.

V is TRBV27 and J is TRBJ2-7, with 12 bases lining up with TRBD2. The length of the CDR3 is 15 residues. V lost 2 bases to trimming and J lost 3 bases; unmatched junction nucleotides: 2. From germline, CDR1 is MNHEY and CDR2 SMNVEV (reference sequence). The CDR3 reads CASSLLAGGGYEQYF. CDR3 nucleotide sequence: TGTGCCAGCAGTTTACTAGCGGGAGGGGGCTACGAGCAGTACTTC.

J is TRBJ2-1 and V is TRBV12-3 or TRBV12-4, with D hard to call. The CDR3 totals 11 residues. The ends were cut back, 7 bases at V and 9 bases at J, with 10 bases in the middle. The CDR3 protein is CASKEGFEQFF. The CDR3 DNA is TGTGCCAGCAAGGAAGGGTTTGAGCAGTTCTTC.

V usage is TRBV10-3 and J usage is TRBJ2-1; D is tentatively TRBD1 or TRBD2 (5 bases each). Trimming took 6 bases from V and 9 from J, leaving 21 bases between them. CDR3 length: 15 residues. The germline CDR1 and CDR2 sequences are ENHRY and SYGVKD. Written as DNA, the CDR3 is TGTGCCATCAGCGATATGGGACCCCAGGCCGGTGAGCAGTTCTTC. Amino acids: CAISDMGPQAGEQFF.

The J gene is TRBJ2-3, the V gene TRBV24-1; 8 bases are a match to TRBD2. CDR1 KGHDR and CDR2 SFDVKD come from the germline V gene. V gave up 5 bases and J gave up 1 base; unmatched junction bases: 4. This CDR3 has 15 residues. The CDR3: CATSGATSGTDTQYF. CDR3 DNA sequence: TGTGCCACCAGTGGTGCGACTAGCGGCACAGATACGCAGTATTTT.